The 6 T cell receptor beta chains reported below all come from one sample, sequenced in a study of T cell repertoires in cytomegalovirus infection. TCRdb re-analysed the reads in MiXCR, keeping a single row per CDR3 protein. The table lists approximately 170,000 distinct CDR3 sequences, roughly 18% of them singletons. Sequencing was performed on CD8+ T cells from PBMCs. The receptors were sampled from a human donor in good health (CMV status not recorded). Some clones in this sample may be carry-over from other donors' samples.

At least ten counts were recorded for this clonotype. This rearrangement joins TRBV7-2 to TRBJ2-2; no reliable D call. Trimming took off 3 bases at V and 4 bases at J, with 3 bases between the two ends. The CDR3 runs to 12 residues. Germline CDR1 and CDR2: SGHTA and FQGNSA. The CDR3: CASSLSTGELFF. DNA of the CDR3: TGTGCCAGCAGCTTGAGCACCGGGGAGCTGTTTTTT.

The rearrangement joins TRBV6-5 to TRBJ2-1; possible D gene TRBD1, 6 bases. The CDR3 contains 15 residues. The germline CDR1 and CDR2 sequences are MNHEY and SVGAGI. V was clipped by 4 bases and J by 4 bases, with 14 bases between them. This CDR3 reads CASSWTESDYNEQFF. DNA of the CDR3: TGTGCCAGCAGTTGGACAGAATCCGATTACAATGAGCAGTTCTTC.

A few counts support this clonotype. The chain employs TRBV28 and TRBJ2-7; either TRBD1 or TRBD2 may supply D (5 bases each). The germline V and J ends were trimmed by 7 bases and 3 bases, with 22 bases remaining between them. The V gene's germline CDR1 is MDHEN and CDR2 SYDVKM. This CDR3 region has 16 residues. The CDR3, as DNA: TGTGCCAGCAACCACGAGCCCAACCGGGACGGCTACGAGCAGTACTTC. Translating it yields CASNHEPNRDGYEQYF.

V usage is TRBV10-2 and J usage is TRBJ2-1, with 9 bases matching TRBD1. Trimming took 6 bases from V and 10 from J; bases not matched to a gene: 10. Germline V gene data show CDR1 as WSHSY and CDR2 as SAAADI. This CDR3 comprises 14 residues. This CDR3 reads CASRDRGSSMEQFF. The CDR3, as DNA: TGCGCCAGCAGGGACAGGGGCTCCTCAATGGAGCAGTTCTTC.

This clonotype was detected only a few times. This chain uses TRBV7-8 with TRBJ2-3, with 13 positions matching TRBD2. Germline V lookup: CDR1 SGHVS, CDR2 FQNEAQ. J lost 8 bases, V lost 6 bases, and 8 bases had no gene match. This CDR3 spans 15 amino acids. For the CDR3, the DNA is TGTGCCAGCAGAACCGGGACTAGCGGGGCCGGTACGCAGTATTTT. Residues: CASRTGTSGAGTQYF.

This clonotype was counted only a few times. The chain employs TRBV7-8 and TRBJ2-2; D tentatively fits TRBD1 or TRBD2 (5 bases each). Germline CDR1 SGHVS, CDR2 FQNEAQ. V was shortened by 5 bases and J by 3 bases, with 13 bases between the two germline ends. This CDR3 region has 15 residues. The CDR3 loop reads CASSLGPGYTGELFF. The CDR3 region has the DNA TGTGCCAGCAGCCTGGGACCGGGTTACACCGGGGAGCTGTTTTTT. Filled out from reference TRBV7-8 and TRBJ2-2, the complete variable domain reads GAGVSQSPRYKVAKRGQDVALRCDPISGHVSLFWYQQALGQGPEFLTYFQNEAQLDKSGLPSDRFFAERPEGSVSTLKIQRTQQEDSAVYLCASSLGPGYTGELFFGEGSRLTVL.